The 26 T cell receptor beta chains below all came from one sample that was sequenced in a study of T cell repertoires in cytomegalovirus infection. TCRdb used MiXCR to reprocess the reads, holding one entry per CDR3 protein. Of around 740,000 distinct CDR3 sequences in the sample, less than 40% were seen once. Sequenced: PBMCs. The receptor source for this set is a human donor in good health (CMV status not recorded). Some clones in this sample may be carry-over from other donors' samples.

This clonotype has only a few counts. J is TRBJ1-2 and V is TRBV12-3 or TRBV12-4; no firm D call. The CDR3 is 12 residues long. The V end lost 3 bases, the J end lost 5 bases, and 7 bases lay between the germline ends. Here the CDR3 DNA reads TGTGCCAGCAGTTTTGAGCGATATGGCTACACCTTC. Its translation is CASSFERYGYTF.

The rearrangement links TRBV7-6 to TRBJ2-6; D remains unclear. Germline loops: CDR1 SGHVS, CDR2 FNYEAQ. Between the trimmed V and J ends, which lost 2 bases and 2 bases, there was a span of 10 bases. The length of the CDR3 is 16 residues. Here the CDR3 reads CASSLQDITGANVLTF. The CDR3 coding sequence is TGTGCCAGCAGCTTACAAGACATAACTGGGGCCAACGTCCTGACTTTC.

This rearrangement joins TRBV5-1 to TRBJ2-1; the D gene is possibly TRBD2 (6 bases). The CDR3 extends over 16 amino acids. Trimming removed 1 base at V and 4 bases at J, with 15 bases between. CDR1 and CDR2 from the germline V gene are SGHRS and YFSETQ. CDR3 sequence reads: CASSLRTGDNYNEQFF. The DNA for the CDR3 is TGCGCCAGCAGCTTGCGTACGGGAGACAATTACAATGAGCAGTTCTTC.

The chain combines TRBV12-3 or TRBV12-4 with TRBJ2-2; D is ambiguous. The CDR3 covers 16 residues. V was clipped by 3 bases and J by 0 bases, with 11 bases between them. CDR3 in DNA: TGTGCCAGCAGTTTGATCGGACCTCCGAACACCGGGGAGCTGTTTTTT. Its translation: CASSLIGPPNTGELFF.

The rearrangement uses TRBV4-2 and TRBJ2-1; no firm D call. Germline values: CDR1 LGHNA, CDR2 YNFKEQ. Trimming shortened V by 0 bases and J by 10 bases, and 7 bases separated the two germline ends. The CDR3 runs to 12 residues. The CDR3 loop reads CASSQDKLEQFF. Here the CDR3 DNA reads TGTGCCAGCAGCCAAGATAAACTAGAGCAGTTCTTC.

In its sample, this clonotype was seen a few times. The V gene is TRBV2, the J gene TRBJ1-2; a weak D match, TRBD1 (5 bases). There are 13 residues in the CDR3. Trimming pared 7 bases from V and 8 bases from J, leaving 17 bases between. CDR1 and CDR2 from the germline V gene are SNHLY and FYNNEI. This CDR3 is CASKRLGVGGYTF. The CDR3 DNA reads TGTGCCAGCAAAAGACTGGGGGTCGGCGGCTACACCTTC.

The chain employs TRBV28 and TRBJ2-7; the match to TRBD1 covers 9 bases. CDR3 length: 14 amino acids. Trimming removed 11 bases from V and 3 bases from J; junction bases left unmatched: 11. Looked up from germline, CDR1 is MDHEN and CDR2 is SYDVKM. CDR3 nucleotide sequence: TGTGCCGCCTCTTGGGGACAGGGCGACTACGAGCAGTACTTC. Protein sequence: CAASWGQGDYEQYF.

In its sample, this clonotype was seen a few times. The J gene is TRBJ2-3, the V gene TRBV28; 8 positions match TRBD2. The length of the CDR3 is 17 residues. Germline V gene data show CDR1 as MDHEN and CDR2 as SYDVKM. V was pared by 7 bases and J by 3 bases, with 15 bases of the junction left unmatched. The CDR3 spells CASTPLLSGARTDTQYF. CDR3 in DNA: TGTGCCAGCACCCCTTTACTTAGCGGGGCAAGAACAGATACGCAGTATTTT.

The chain has TRBV20-1 and TRBJ1-3; D not resolved. The ends were cut back, 4 bases at V and 1 base at J, with 14 bases in the middle. Germline V gives CDR1 DFQATT, CDR2 SNEGSKA (reference sequence). This CDR3 has 15 amino acids. In DNA, the CDR3 is TGCAGTGCTAACCACGGTACAGATTCTGGAAACACCATATATTTT. Translation: CSANHGTDSGNTIYF.

For this clonotype: Its ends do not fully match the called genes, so a read error is possible. The chain links TRBV28 to TRBJ2-5, with no clear D. CDR1 MDHEN and CDR2 SYDVKM come from the germline V gene. The CDR3 extends over 12 amino acids. The CDR3 DNA reads TGTGCCAGCAGTCCAAACATCGAAACACGGAACTTC. Translation gives CASSPNIETRNF.

This clonotype has more than one count but fewer than ten. This chain joins TRBV27 and TRBJ2-1; 12 bases are shared with TRBD2. Germline-derived CDR1 and CDR2 are MNHEY and SMNVEV (reference sequence). The V segment lost 10 bases and the J segment 4 bases; nucleotides outside the gene matches: 20. The CDR3 sequence is 19 residues long. The CDR3 loop reads CATEGGGLAGTRGYNEQFF. The CDR3 DNA reads TGTGCCACCGAGGGAGGAGGACTAGCGGGAACTAGGGGATACAATGAGCAGTTCTTC.

This chain uses TRBV20-1 with TRBJ2-7; tentative D call: TRBD2 (6 bases). Per germline, CDR1 DFQATT and CDR2 SNEGSKA (reference sequence). The CDR3 is made up of 14 amino acids. Between the trimmed V and J ends, which lost 3 bases and 3 bases, there was a span of 15 bases. The CDR3 here is CSARFRDGGYEQYF. CDR3 nucleotides: TGCAGTGCTAGGTTCCGGGACGGGGGCTACGAGCAGTACTTC.

This clonotype has at least ten counts. The chain has TRBV7-6 and TRBJ2-3, with D hard to call. Germline V lookup: CDR1 SGHVS, CDR2 FNYEAQ. The V and J ends lost 0 bases and 7 bases respectively, with 17 bases between them. This CDR3 is 16 amino acids long. This CDR3 is CASSLAERHRDYTQYF. The DNA of the CDR3 is TGTGCCAGCAGCTTAGCGGAACGCCACCGCGATTATACGCAGTATTTT.

The gene calls are TRBV12-5 and TRBJ2-1; D ambiguous. CDR1 and CDR2 (germline): LGHNT, FRNRAP. Trimming removed 6 bases from V and 12 bases from J, with 24 bases in between. The CDR3 runs to 15 residues. CDR3 bases: TGTGCTAGTGGCCGCCAGGCTAACCGAACAATGTTGCAGTTCTTC. This sequence encodes CASGRQANRTMLQFF.

This clonotype occurred a few times. The chain joins TRBV28 to TRBJ1-3; TRBD1 aligns across 7 bases. The length of the CDR3 is 14 residues. The germline V gene encodes CDR1 MDHEN and CDR2 SYDVKM. Germline trimming cut 6 bases from V and 4 bases from J; bases unmatched to any gene: 6. DNA for the CDR3: TGTGCCAGCAGATCTACAGGGGTGGGAAACACCATATATTTT. This sequence encodes CASRSTGVGNTIYF.

The gene calls are TRBV15 and TRBJ1-2, with D possibly matching TRBD1 (6 bases). Germline loops: CDR1 LNHNV, CDR2 YYDKDF (reference sequence). Trimming removed 5 bases from V and 4 bases from J, with 17 bases in between. The CDR3 has 15 residues. The CDR3 DNA sequence: TGTGCCACCAGCTTAGCAACCGGGACAAGCTATGGCTACACCTTC. Protein sequence: CATSLATGTSYGYTF. Combining the CDR3 with reference TRBV15 and TRBJ1-2 gives the whole variable domain DAMVIQNPRYQVTQFGKPVTLSCSQTLNHNVMYWYQQKSSQAPKLLFHYYDKDFNNEADTPDNFQSRRPNTSFCFLDIRSPGLGDTAMYLCATSLATGTSYGYTFGSGTRLTVV.

This sequence joins TRBV7-8 and TRBJ2-7; 10 bases line up with TRBD1. With V trimmed by 4 bases and J by 2 bases, 11 bases remained unmatched. Germline V CDR1 and CDR2: SGHVS, FQNEAQ. The CDR3 covers 17 residues. In DNA, the CDR3 is TGTGCCAGCAGCTCGCCCTGGGACAGGGGACGAACCTACGAGCAGTACTTC. Translating it yields CASSSPWDRGRTYEQYF.

The V and J genes are TRBV2 and TRBJ2-3, with TRBD2 as a possible D gene (6 bases). Trimming shortened V by 4 bases and J by 6 bases, and 17 bases separated the two germline ends. Per germline, CDR1 SNHLY and CDR2 FYNNEI. The CDR3 has 15 residues. In DNA, the CDR3 is TGTGCCAGCAGTGTGATCCCCACTAGCTCTGATACGCAGTATTTT. Amino acids: CASSVIPTSSDTQYF.

V gene TRBV7-2 combines with J gene TRBJ2-3; D is undetermined. The CDR3 covers 13 residues. The V end lost 1 base, the J end lost 5 bases, and 7 bases lay between the germline ends. Germline loops: CDR1 SGHTA, CDR2 FQGNSA. The CDR3 nucleotides read TGTGCCAGCAGCTTAGATTATGTAGATACGCAGTATTTT. It codes for CASSLDYVDTQYF.

This clonotype was seen a few times. The J gene is TRBJ2-2, the V gene TRBV27; D gene unclear. Trimming took off 1 base at V and 3 bases at J, with 12 bases between the two ends. In germline, CDR1 is MNHEY, CDR2 SMNVEV (reference sequence). The CDR3 extends over 16 amino acids. The CDR3 loop is CASSLWQAVDTGELFF. CDR3 DNA sequence: TGTGCCAGCAGTTTATGGCAGGCCGTCGACACCGGGGAGCTGTTTTTT.

As concerns this clonotype: The junction differs from germline at one of its ends, possibly a read error. J is TRBJ1-5 and V is TRBV5-5, with D hard to call. There are 16 residues in the CDR3. Germline-derived CDR1 and CDR2 are SGHKS and YYEKEE (reference sequence). The CDR3 is CASSWRVSNSNQLQHF. DNA for the CDR3: TGTGCCAGCAGCTGGAGGGTCTCGAATAGCAATCAGCTCCAGCATTTT.

This clonotype was detected a few times. The chain couples TRBV2 to TRBJ2-7; the D gene is possibly TRBD2 (6 bases). Germline V CDR1 and CDR2: SNHLY, FYNNEI. Trimming left V 1 base short and J 6 bases short, with 19 bases between. The length of the CDR3 is 16 residues. The CDR3 coding sequence is TGTGCCAGCAGTGAAGTCCCACAGGCTATGGGGGGCGAGCAGTACTTC. It codes for CASSEVPQAMGGEQYF.

V usage is TRBV19 and J usage is TRBJ1-1, with D perhaps TRBD1 (6 bases). The CDR3 runs 15 residues. The V end was cut by 6 bases, the J end by 2 bases, with 16 bases between. The germline V gene encodes CDR1 LNHDA and CDR2 SQIVND (reference sequence). The CDR3 sequence is CASRMGGQINTEAFF. The DNA of the CDR3 is TGTGCCAGTAGAATGGGGGGGCAGATCAACACTGAAGCTTTCTTT.

V gene TRBV20-1 combines with J gene TRBJ2-1; 11 bases align to TRBD2. There are 16 residues in the CDR3. The ends lost 2 bases at V and 0 bases at J; junction bases unmatched: 3. Germline CDR1 DFQATT, CDR2 SNEGSKA (reference sequence). The CDR3 DNA follows: TGCAGTGCTAGACCGGGACTAGCGGCCTCCTACAATGAGCAGTTCTTC. Translation: CSARPGLAASYNEQFF.

The chain recombines TRBV2 with TRBJ2-5, with D uncertain. This CDR3 spans 14 amino acids. CDR1 SNHLY and CDR2 FYNNEI come from the germline V gene. Trimming cost V 7 bases and J 1 base, with 13 bases left between them. Here the CDR3 DNA reads TGTGCCAGCAAGTATGGCGCCCTCCAAGAGACCCAGTACTTC. Protein product: CASKYGALQETQYF.

This clonotype occurred a few times. J is TRBJ2-3 and V is TRBV25-1; a possible D gene is TRBD1 (5 bases). Germline V gene lookup returns CDR1 MGHDK and CDR2 SYGVNS. The CDR3 loop spans 14 amino acids. V was shortened by 7 bases and J by 0 bases, with 11 bases between the two germline ends. The CDR3 sequence: CASTDSFSTDTQYF. The CDR3 bases are TGTGCCAGCACAGACAGTTTTAGCACAGATACGCAGTATTTT.